A selection of T cell receptor beta chains follows, all from one sample in a study of blood T cell repertoires in COVID-19. The protocol was immunoSEQ multiplex PCR, while the TCRdb copy is restricted to in-frame clones and leaves out a portion. The data contain fewer than 350,000 clones, nearly 90% of them singletons. Sequencing was carried out using PBMCs or T cells enriched from blood (not recorded which). These receptor sequences come from a young woman with acute COVID-19. Both conserved end residues are part of each CDR3. The D gene is left open where the match is weak. Some rows have no size entry. The others give once, few or many, or a class for an expanded clone.

V: TRBV3-1/TRBV3-2
size: few
D: TRBD1
J: TRBJ1-1
DNA: TGTGCCTCCAGGGGGCGCGGTGGAGCTTTCTTT
CDR3: CASRGRGGAFF

V: TRBV7-9
size: NA
D: TRBD2
J: TRBJ2-5
DNA: TGTGCCAGCAGCCCCTTGAGCCTAGCGGAAGAGACCCAGTACTTC
CDR3: CASSPLSLAEETQYF

V: TRBV12-3/TRBV12-4
size: NA
D: TRBD2
J: TRBJ2-1
DNA: TGTGCCAGCAGTCTAGCGGGAGGGAATGAGCAGTTCTTC
CDR3: CASSLAGGNEQFF

V: TRBV4-1
size: once
D: TRBD1
J: TRBJ2-1
DNA: TGCGCCAGCAGCCAAGGCACAGGGGACAATGAGCAGTTCTTC
CDR3: CASSQGTGDNEQFF

V: TRBV3-1/TRBV3-2
size: few
D: NA
J: TRBJ2-1
DNA: TGTGCCAGCAGCCAAGACTTAAGAGTTGGTGAGCAGTTCTTC
CDR3: CASSQDLRVGEQFF

V: TRBV29-1
size: NA
D: NA
J: TRBJ1-2
DNA: TGCAGCGTTGAAGCCGACAGAAACTATGGCTACACCTTC
CDR3: CSVEADRNYGYTF

V: TRBV6-5
size: NA
D: TRBD1
J: TRBJ2-1
DNA: TGTGCCAGCAGCCCAAACAGGGGCCAGTTCTTC
CDR3: CASSPNRGQFF

V: TRBV4-2
size: NA
D: TRBD2
J: TRBJ2-3
DNA: TGTGCCAGCAGCCAAGATGGGGCTAGCGGGAGCACAGATACGCAGTATTTT
CDR3: CASSQDGASGSTDTQYF

V: TRBV19
size: NA
D: TRBD1
J: TRBJ1-5
DNA: TGTGCCAGTAGTAGAAAACCTCAGACAGGGTTGGATCAGCCCCAGCATTTT
CDR3: CASSRKPQTGLDQPQHF

V: TRBV29-1
size: NA
D: NA
J: TRBJ2-1
DNA: TGCAGCGTGGGAGCCACTAGGTTTCTTACGGAGCAGTTCTTC
CDR3: CSVGATRFLTEQFF

V: TRBV7-8
size: NA
D: TRBD1
J: TRBJ2-7
DNA: TGTGCCAGCAGCCGTAGTCCCCGGGACCCAGGGGGATACGAGCAGTACTTC
CDR3: CASSRSPRDPGGYEQYF

V: TRBV5-1
size: NA
D: NA
J: TRBJ1-2
DNA: TGCGCCAGCAGCTTGGGAGGTAACTATGGCTACACCTTC
CDR3: CASSLGGNYGYTF

V: TRBV7-6
size: NA
D: NA
J: TRBJ2-5
DNA: TGTGCCAGCAGCTTAGGTCTAGCTTTTCTAGAGGGGACCCAGTACTTC
CDR3: CASSLGLAFLEGTQYF

V: TRBV28
size: NA
D: NA
J: TRBJ1-1
DNA: TGTGCCTCCTCTTCCCCGGGGGGCGCTATGAACACTGAAGCTTTCTTT
CDR3: CASSSPGGAMNTEAFF

V: TRBV27
size: NA
D: TRBD1
J: TRBJ2-5
DNA: TGTGCCAGCAGCGGGGACAGGGGTTCAGAGACCCAGTACTTC
CDR3: CASSGDRGSETQYF

V: TRBV6-5
size: few
D: NA
J: TRBJ1-6
DNA: TGTGCCACCCACAACAGGGATGTGAGTAATTCACCCCTCCACTTT
CDR3: CATHNRDVSNSPLHF

V: TRBV4-2
size: NA
D: TRBD1
J: TRBJ1-1
DNA: TGTGCCAGCAGCCCCGGGGCACAGGGGTTATATTTGAACACTGAAGCTTTCTTT
CDR3: CASSPGAQGLYLNTEAFF

V: TRBV2
size: NA
D: TRBD2
J: TRBJ2-1
DNA: TGTGCCAGCAGTAAATCCTTTCCGGGACTAGATAACTCCTACAATGAGCAGTTCTTC
CDR3: CASSKSFPGLDNSYNEQFF

V: TRBV5-1
size: NA
D: NA
J: TRBJ1-2
DNA: TGCGCCAGCAGGGTAGTCTATCAGGGGCATGGCTACACCTTC
CDR3: CASRVVYQGHGYTF

V: TRBV7-2
size: few
D: NA
J: TRBJ1-1
DNA: TGTGCCAGCAGCTCGGAAGCTTTCTTT
CDR3: CASSSEAFF

V: TRBV29-1
size: NA
D: TRBD1
J: TRBJ1-1
DNA: TGCAGCGTCGAAGGAAAACAGGGGGCGAACACTGAAGCTTTCTTT
CDR3: CSVEGKQGANTEAFF

V: TRBV4-3
size: NA
D: NA
J: TRBJ1-3
DNA: TGCGCCAGCGCGCGATGGGGAAACACCATATATTTT
CDR3: CASARWGNTIYF

V: TRBV30
size: NA
D: TRBD2
J: TRBJ2-2
DNA: TGTGCCTGGAACGGCCTAGCGGGAGCGTCCACCGGGGAGCTGTTTTTT
CDR3: CAWNGLAGASTGELFF

V: TRBV3-1/TRBV3-2
size: NA
D: NA
J: TRBJ2-1
DNA: TGTGCCAGCAGTCCGACTAGAAATTACAATGAGCAGTTCTTC
CDR3: CASSPTRNYNEQFF

V: TRBV5-5
size: NA
D: NA
J: TRBJ1-1
DNA: TGTGCCAGCAGCTTTTTGGGACAGAACACTGAAGCTTTCTTT
CDR3: CASSFLGQNTEAFF

V: TRBV19
size: once
D: TRBD2
J: TRBJ2-2
DNA: TGTGCCAGTAGTAGAACCGGGACTACGAACACCGGGGAGCTGTTTTTT
CDR3: CASSRTGTTNTGELFF

V: TRBV7-6
size: NA
D: NA
J: TRBJ2-7
DNA: TGTGCCAGCAGCCTCGGCCCGGGGGAGCAGTACTTC
CDR3: CASSLGPGEQYF